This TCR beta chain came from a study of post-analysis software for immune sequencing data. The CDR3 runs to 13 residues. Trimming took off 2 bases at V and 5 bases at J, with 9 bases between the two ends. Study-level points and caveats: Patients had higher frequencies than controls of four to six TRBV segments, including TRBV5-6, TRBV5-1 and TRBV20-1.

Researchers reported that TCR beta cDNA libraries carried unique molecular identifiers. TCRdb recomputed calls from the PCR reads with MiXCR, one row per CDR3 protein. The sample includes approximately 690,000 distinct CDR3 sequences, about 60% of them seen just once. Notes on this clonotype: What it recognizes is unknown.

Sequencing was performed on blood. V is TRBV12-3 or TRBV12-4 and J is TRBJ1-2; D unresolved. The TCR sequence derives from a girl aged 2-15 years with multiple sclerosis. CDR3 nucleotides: TGTGCCAGCAGTTTAACGATGACTTATGGCTACACCTTC. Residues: CASSLTMTYGYTF.